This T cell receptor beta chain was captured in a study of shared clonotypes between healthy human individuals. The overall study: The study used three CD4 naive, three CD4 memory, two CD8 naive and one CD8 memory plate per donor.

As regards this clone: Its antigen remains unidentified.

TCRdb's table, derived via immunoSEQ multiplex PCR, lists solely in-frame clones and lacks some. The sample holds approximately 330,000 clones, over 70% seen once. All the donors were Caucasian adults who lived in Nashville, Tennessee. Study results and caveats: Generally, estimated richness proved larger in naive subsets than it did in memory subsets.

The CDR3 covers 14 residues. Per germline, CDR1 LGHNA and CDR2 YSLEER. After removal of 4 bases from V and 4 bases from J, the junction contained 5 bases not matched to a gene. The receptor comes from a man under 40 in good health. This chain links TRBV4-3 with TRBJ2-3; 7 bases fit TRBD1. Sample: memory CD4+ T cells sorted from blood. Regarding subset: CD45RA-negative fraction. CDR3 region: CASSLLGGADTQYF. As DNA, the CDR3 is TGCGCCAGCAGCCTGTTAGGGGGCGCAGATACGCAGTATTTT.